This T cell receptor beta chain is from a study of T cells in women clearing cervical HPV infection listed by TCRdb under 2018. The study in broad terms: The cases were 25 to 30 women with histologically confirmed HPV16-related CIN3 or worse, and 2 of those women had invasive cancers. The controls were fewer than 30 women whose single incident HPV16 infection cleared within 12 months with no development of precancer or cancer. Blood from cases was collected at the visit at which the lesion was first identified, whereas blood from controls was collected once infection was no longer detected. Among cases, blood sampling came a median of nearly 150 days after lesion detection, with an interquartile range of roughly 85 to 200 days. HLA typing was available for only a few women, so HLA type could not be excluded as a confounder. An exploratory proof-of-principle case-control study, nested within the Guanacaste HPV Natural History Study in Costa Rica, was conducted to compare TCR repertoires across cervical HPV16 outcomes. Cases and controls were matched on age within five years and on year of sample collection. Median age was roughly 33 years in cases versus about 38 in controls, and baseline characteristics did not differ significantly. The parent cohort enrolled roughly 9,400 women aged 18 or older in Guanacaste, Costa Rica, in about 1993 to 1994 and followed the women for around seven years. Five blinded duplicates per group were added as quality controls, so that about 60 samples were obtained: 50 or so participants and 10 replicates. The research as a whole found: TRBV6-7 relative abundance was lower in cases than in controls (roughly 0.12% versus 0.17%; Bonferroni P = 0.0008). Because the number of T cells in each sample was unknown, differences in richness could reflect differing T-cell content rather than repertoire biology. Significantly higher TCR repertoire richness was observed in CIN3+ cases than in controls across sequencing depths, whereas no difference in evenness was found. By combining richness with V gene abundances, random forest classifiers separated cases from controls with an estimated AUC of 0.75 to 0.9. The cross-sectional design could not show whether associations preceded infection or resulted from it; effector/memory subsets and HPV-specific T cells were not isolated.

Every participant had a single incident cervical HPV16 infection, and women with prevalent HPV16 infections were excluded. Cervical HPV DNA was detected by MY09/MY11 PCR, and genotyping was performed by dot-blot hybridization. Under 17 mL of heparinized blood was centrifuged, after which the buffy coat was aliquoted, frozen at -30 degrees C, and then stored at -80 degrees C. QIAGEN kits were used to extract genomic DNA from the buffy coat specimens. The CDR3 runs 13 residues from the cysteine to the phenylalanine. Shown are 30 bases from within the CDR3, in frame from base 1. The germline V gene (reference sequence) specifies DFQATT as CDR1 and SNEGSKA as CDR2. For this clone: The antigen this receptor binds is unknown. Read sequence stops 3 residues before the CDR3 end, and the germline J gene provides the missing end.

TCR beta CDR3 regions were amplified by multiplex PCR from an average of approximately 1,200 ng genomic DNA per sample using the immunoSEQ assay. To correct primer bias, the assay used a complete synthetic TCR repertoire to set an amplification baseline. Amplicons were sequenced on the Illumina platform. In the authors' own workflow: Sequences were error-corrected by clustering with frequency ratios and a modified nearest-neighbor algorithm, then analyzed in the immunoSEQ Analyzer with IMGT gene definitions. At each rarefaction depth, TCR richness and evenness were averaged across 20 rarefaction repeats, and any sample with fewer sequences than the depth was left out. V, D and J gene relative abundances were compared between groups with Wilcoxon rank sum tests, applying FDR correction. For the blinded duplicates, the intraclass correlation was around 95% for TCR richness and averaged about 76% across some 66 gene segments. Imported from immuneACCESS, the table was reduced by TCRdb to in-frame sequences with V and J called. These copies leave out some clones; in studies compared against another copy, an unresolved V gene accounts for under half, and the cause of the remainder is not known. V and J calls and clone size follow that table, whereas D and trimming were derived from the DNA. The sample table gives about 22,000 clones. Jointly, the top ten make up 3% to 4% of the sample.

The rearranged segments are TRBV20-1 and TRBJ1-2; 8 central nucleotides agree with TRBD1. Sequenced input: blood buffy coat. The receptor was derived from a woman between 18 and 70 years old with a cervical HPV16 infection that either progressed to CIN3+ or cleared (not recorded which). Incomplete CDR3 DNA: TGCAGTGCCTACCCAGGGGGCGGTGAGGGC. Its translation is CSAYPGGGEG. The entire CDR3 is CSAYPGGGEGYTF.